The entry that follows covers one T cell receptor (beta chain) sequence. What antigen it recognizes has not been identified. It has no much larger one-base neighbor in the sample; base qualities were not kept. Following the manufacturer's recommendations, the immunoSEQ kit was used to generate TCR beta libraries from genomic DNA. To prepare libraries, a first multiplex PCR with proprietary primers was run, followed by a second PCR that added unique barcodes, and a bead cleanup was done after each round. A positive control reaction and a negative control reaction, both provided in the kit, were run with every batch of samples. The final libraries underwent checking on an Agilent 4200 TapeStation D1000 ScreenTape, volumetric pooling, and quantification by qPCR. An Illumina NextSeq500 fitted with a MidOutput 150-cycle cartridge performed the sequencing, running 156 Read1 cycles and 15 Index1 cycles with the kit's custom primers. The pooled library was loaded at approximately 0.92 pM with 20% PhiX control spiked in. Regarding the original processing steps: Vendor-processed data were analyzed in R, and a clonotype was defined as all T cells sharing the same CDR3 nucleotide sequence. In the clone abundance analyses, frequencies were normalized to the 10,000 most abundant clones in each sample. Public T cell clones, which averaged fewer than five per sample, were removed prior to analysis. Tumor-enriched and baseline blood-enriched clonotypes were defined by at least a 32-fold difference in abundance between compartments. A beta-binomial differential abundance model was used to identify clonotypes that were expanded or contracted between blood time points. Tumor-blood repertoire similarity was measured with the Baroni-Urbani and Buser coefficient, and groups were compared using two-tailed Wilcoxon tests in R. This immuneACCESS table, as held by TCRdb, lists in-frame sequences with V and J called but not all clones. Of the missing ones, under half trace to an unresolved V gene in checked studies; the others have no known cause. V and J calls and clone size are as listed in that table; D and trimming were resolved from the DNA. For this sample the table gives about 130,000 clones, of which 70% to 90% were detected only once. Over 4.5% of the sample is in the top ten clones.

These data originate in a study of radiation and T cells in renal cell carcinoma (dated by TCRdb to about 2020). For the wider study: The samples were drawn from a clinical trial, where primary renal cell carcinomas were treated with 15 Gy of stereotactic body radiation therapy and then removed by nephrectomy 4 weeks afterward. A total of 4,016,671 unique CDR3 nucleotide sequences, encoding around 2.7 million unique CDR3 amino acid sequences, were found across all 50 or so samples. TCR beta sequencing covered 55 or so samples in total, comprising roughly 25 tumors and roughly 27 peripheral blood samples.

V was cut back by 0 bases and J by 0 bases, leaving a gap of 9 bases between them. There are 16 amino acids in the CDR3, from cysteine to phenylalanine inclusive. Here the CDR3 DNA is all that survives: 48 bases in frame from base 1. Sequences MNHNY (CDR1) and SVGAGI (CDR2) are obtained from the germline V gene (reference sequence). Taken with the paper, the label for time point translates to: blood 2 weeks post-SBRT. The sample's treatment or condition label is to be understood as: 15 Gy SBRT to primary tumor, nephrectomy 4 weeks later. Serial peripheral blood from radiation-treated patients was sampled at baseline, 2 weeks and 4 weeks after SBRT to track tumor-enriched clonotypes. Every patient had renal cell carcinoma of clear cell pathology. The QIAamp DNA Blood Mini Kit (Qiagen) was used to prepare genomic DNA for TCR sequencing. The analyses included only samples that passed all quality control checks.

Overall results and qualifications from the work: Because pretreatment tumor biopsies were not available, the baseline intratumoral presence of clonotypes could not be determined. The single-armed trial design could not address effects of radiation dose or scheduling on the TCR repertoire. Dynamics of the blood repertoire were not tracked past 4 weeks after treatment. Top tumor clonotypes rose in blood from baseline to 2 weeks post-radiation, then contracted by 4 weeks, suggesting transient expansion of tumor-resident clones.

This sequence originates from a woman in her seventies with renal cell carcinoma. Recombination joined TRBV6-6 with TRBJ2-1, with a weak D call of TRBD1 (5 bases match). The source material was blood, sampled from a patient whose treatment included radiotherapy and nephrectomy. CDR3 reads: CASSYSRGSSYNEQFF. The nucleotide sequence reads TGTGCCAGCAGTTACTCAAGGGGAAGCTCCTACAATGAGCAGTTCTTC.